A single sample is the source of the 20 T cell receptor beta chains below, sequenced in a study of blood T cell repertoires in COVID-19. Sequenced by immunoSEQ multiplex PCR; TCRdb stores in-frame clones only, minus some. The sample shows about 520,000 clones, approximately 83% of them seen only once. The sample comprised peripheral blood. The receptor source for this set is a human donor in a cohort sampled during active COVID-19.

The chain carries TRBV7-2 and TRBJ2-7, with 8 bases aligning to TRBD2. CDR1 is SGHTA, CDR2 FQGNSA, per germline. The CDR3 length is 14 residues. J gave up 6 bases and V 5 bases, and 9 bases lay outside the gene matches. CDR3 sequence: CASSGGGGRTEQYF. CDR3 DNA sequence: TGTGCCAGCAGCGGGGGCGGCGGGAGGACCGAGCAGTACTTC.

This CDR3 is CASSPGFNTEAFF. CDR3 DNA sequence: TGTGCCAGCAGTCCCGGGTTCAACACTGAAGCTTTCTTT. The chain recombines TRBV6-5 with TRBJ1-1, with no clear D. Germline V gene lookup returns CDR1 MNHEY and CDR2 SVGAGI. The CDR3 extends over 13 amino acids. V shed 5 bases and J shed 2 bases, with 9 bases lying between them.

V and J are TRBV25-1 and TRBJ1-5, with D possibly matching TRBD1 (5 bases). V lost 4 bases and J lost 9, with 19 bases in between. Germline V gives CDR1 MGHDK, CDR2 SYGVNS. The CDR3 extends over 15 amino acids. The CDR3 spells CASSGGGEIWRPQHF. CDR3 coding DNA: TGTGCCAGCAGTGGGGGAGGGGAAATCTGGCGGCCCCAGCATTTT.

The gene calls are TRBV5-1 and TRBJ1-2; D unclear. The CDR3 is 14 amino acids. Germline CDR1 is SGHRS and CDR2 is YFSETQ. Trimming removed 4 bases at V and 6 bases at J, with 16 bases between. For the CDR3, the DNA is TGCGCCAGCAGCCCCGGGAGAACCATTGATGGCTACACCTTC. It specifies CASSPGRTIDGYTF.

The chain has TRBV10-3 and TRBJ2-3, with D possibly TRBD2 on 5 matching bases. The V end lost 0 bases, the J end lost 4 bases, and 11 bases lay between the germline ends. This CDR3 comprises 15 residues. CDR1 is ENHRY and CDR2 is SYGVKD in the germline V gene. Here the CDR3 reads CAISESTSGADTQYF. For the CDR3, the DNA is TGTGCCATCAGTGAGTCTACTTCCGGGGCAGATACGCAGTATTTT.

V gene TRBV3-1 (or the pseudogene TRBV3-2) combines with J gene TRBJ2-3, with TRBD2 matching over 10 bases. Germline V gene sequence: CDR1 LGHDT, CDR2 YNNKEL (reference sequence). V gave up 4 bases and J gave up 3 bases; unmatched junction bases: 4. The length of the CDR3 is 15 residues. CDR3 sequence: CASSLASGRTDTQYF. The CDR3 coding sequence is TGTGCCAGCAGCCTGGCTAGCGGGAGAACAGATACGCAGTATTTT.

The rearrangement uses TRBV7-3 and TRBJ2-3; the match to TRBD2 covers 8 bases. With V trimmed by 4 bases and J by 3 bases, 6 bases remained unmatched. There are 15 residues in the CDR3. CDR1 SGHTA and CDR2 FQGTGA come from the germline V gene. The CDR3 sequence is CASSSGLGETDTQYF. The CDR3 nucleotides read TGTGCCAGCAGCTCGGGACTAGGAGAGACAGATACGCAGTATTTT.

This chain connects TRBV19 to TRBJ1-2; TRBD1 matches at 11 bases. Per germline, CDR1 LNHDA and CDR2 SQIVND (reference sequence). J lost 4 bases, V lost 3 bases, and 7 bases had no gene match. CDR3 size: 16 residues. The CDR3 region is CASSIGQGAVGYGYTF. CDR3 DNA sequence: TGTGCCAGTAGTATCGGACAGGGGGCGGTGGGCTATGGCTACACCTTC.

The rearrangement uses TRBV30 and TRBJ2-7, with 9 positions matching TRBD1. Unmatched junction bases numbered 11, after V lost 5 bases and J lost 6 bases. The CDR3 extends over 14 amino acids. The germline V gene encodes CDR1 GTSNPN and CDR2 SVGIG (reference sequence). The CDR3 here is CAWAPGTGLGEQYF. DNA of the CDR3: TGTGCCTGGGCACCCGGGACAGGGCTTGGCGAGCAGTACTTC. The full variable domain, completed using reference TRBV30 and TRBJ2-7, is SQTIHQWPATLVQPVGSPLSLECTVEGTSNPNLYWYRQAAGRGLQLLFYSVGIGQISSEVPQNLSASRPQDRQFILSSKKLLLSDSGFYLCAWAPGTGLGEQYFGPGTRLTVT.

The V gene is TRBV25-1, the J gene TRBJ1-2, with TRBD1 as a possible D gene (6 bases). Germline loops: CDR1 MGHDK, CDR2 SYGVNS. The CDR3 totals 16 residues. Trimming took off 4 bases at V and 8 bases at J, with 23 bases between the two ends. The CDR3 loop is CASSASGDMVSLGYTF. The DNA of the CDR3 is TGTGCCAGCAGTGCCAGTGGGGACATGGTTTCTCTGGGCTACACCTTC.

The chain is built from TRBV3-1 (or the pseudogene TRBV3-2) and TRBJ1-2; the match to TRBD1 covers 9 bases. CDR1 and CDR2 from the germline V gene are LGHDT and YNNKEL (reference sequence). J was trimmed by 5 bases and V by 5 bases; bases with no gene match: 6. The CDR3 is made up of 14 amino acids. CDR3 nucleotides: TGTGCCAGCAGCGAGGGACAGGGATCGTATGGCTACACCTTC. Residues: CASSEGQGSYGYTF.

The chain is built from TRBV5-4 and TRBJ1-2; 7 positions agree with TRBD1. CDR3 length: 15 amino acids. V trimming: 4 bases; J trimming: 2 bases; junction bases outside the gene matches: 8. Germline V gives CDR1 SGHNT, CDR2 YYREEE (reference sequence). CDR3 amino acids: CASSLDPGQNYGYTF. CDR3 bases: TGTGCCAGCAGCCTAGACCCGGGACAGAACTATGGCTACACCTTC.

This sequence joins TRBV24-1 and TRBJ2-7; possible D gene TRBD2, 5 bases. CDR1 is KGHDR and CDR2 is SFDVKD in the germline V gene. The CDR3 consists of 12 residues. The ends were cut back, 6 bases at V and 2 bases at J, with 7 bases in the middle. CDR3 sequence reads: CATSRDAYEQYF. DNA for the CDR3: TGTGCCACCAGTCGGGATGCCTACGAGCAGTACTTC.

For this clone: Other nucleotide sequences in the sample specify the same CDR3. The chain couples TRBV9 to TRBJ2-1, with D tentatively TRBD2 (5 bases). CDR1 and CDR2 from the germline V gene are SGDLS and YYNGEE. The V end was cut by 0 bases, the J end by 7 bases, with 11 bases between. CDR3 size: 14 residues. The CDR3 DNA reads TGTGCCAGCAGCGTAGTTGGGAGAGGAAATGAGCAGTTCTTC. Encoded protein: CASSVVGRGNEQFF.

This rearrangement joins TRBV18 to TRBJ2-7; TRBD2 aligns across 9 bases. J gave up 0 bases and V 5 bases, and 5 bases lay outside the gene matches. The CDR3 is made up of 15 amino acids. The germline gives CDR1 KGHSH, CDR2 LQKENI. The CDR3 DNA is TGTGCCAGCTCAAGACTAGCGGAAGGCTCCTACGAGCAGTACTTC. Protein sequence: CASSRLAEGSYEQYF. Filled out from reference TRBV18 and TRBJ2-7, the complete variable domain reads NAGVMQNPRHLVRRRGQEARLRCSPMKGHSHVYWYRQLPEEGLKFMVYLQKENIIDESGMPKERFSAEFPKEGPSILRIQQVVRGDSAAYFCASSRLAEGSYEQYFGPGTRLTVT.

V usage is TRBV29-1 and J usage is TRBJ2-7; D may be TRBD2 (6 bases). The CDR3 consists of 11 residues. The germline V gene encodes CDR1 SQVTM and CDR2 ANQGSEA. Trimming pared 5 bases from V and 3 bases from J, leaving 8 bases between. CDR3 amino acids: CSVRDFYEQYF. The DNA of the CDR3 is TGCAGCGTTCGGGACTTCTACGAGCAGTACTTC.

The chain is built from TRBV28 and TRBJ2-7, with 9 bases that match TRBD1. The germline CDR1 and CDR2 sequences are MDHEN and SYDVKM. V lost 2 bases to trimming and J lost 0 bases; unmatched junction nucleotides: 11. This CDR3 region has 18 residues. CDR3 in DNA: TGTGCCAGCAGTTTAGCATATCGGGGACAGGGAATCTCCTACGAGCAGTACTTC. Its translation is CASSLAYRGQGISYEQYF.

This clone is a singleton in its sample. V is TRBV6-5 and J is TRBJ2-7, with a tentative D call TRBD2 (6 bases). Germline V gene data show CDR1 as MNHEY and CDR2 as SVGAGI. The ends were cut back, 5 bases at V and 3 bases at J, with 14 bases in the middle. This CDR3 has 14 residues. The CDR3 loop is CASSRGGADYEQYF. In DNA, the CDR3 is TGTGCCAGCAGTCGCGGCGGGGCAGACTACGAGCAGTACTTC.

The chain joins TRBV6-5 to TRBJ2-7; maybe TRBD1 (6 bases). In germline, CDR1 is MNHEY, CDR2 SVGAGI. Trimming left V 11 bases short and J 0 bases short, with 14 bases between. This CDR3 is built from 13 residues. CDR3: CALGGSDSYEQYF. CDR3 nucleotides: TGTGCCCTAGGGGGTAGCGACTCCTACGAGCAGTACTTC.

CDR3 DNA: TGTGCCAGCGCCTTTGGACACTACCTCGAGCAGTACTTC. It yields the protein CASAFGHYLEQYF. The chain links TRBV19 to TRBJ2-7, with a weak D call TRBD1 (5 bases). Per germline, CDR1 LNHDA and CDR2 SQIVND (reference sequence). This CDR3 is 13 amino acids long. Trimming left V 9 bases short and J 6 bases short, with 18 bases between.